The 30 T cell receptor beta chains reported below all come from one sample, sequenced in a study of blood T cell repertoires in COVID-19. This table comes from immunoSEQ multiplex PCR, and its TCRdb copy is limited to in-frame clones, with some not included. The sample contains 70,000 to 85,000 clones, 70% to 90% of which appear only once. Sequenced input: peripheral blood. The receptors stem from a man between 70 and 80 years old with active or convalescent COVID-19.

This rearrangement joins TRBV28 to TRBJ2-7; TRBD1 is a possible D gene (5 bases). The CDR3 sequence is 12 residues long. CDR1 is MDHEN and CDR2 is SYDVKM in the germline V gene. V lost 6 bases to trimming and J lost 7 bases, with 13 bases between them. The CDR3 DNA sequence: TGTGCCAGCAGACCAGGGTTACGAGAGCAGTACTTC. Amino acids: CASRPGLREQYF.

In its sample, this clone was seen once. The chain has TRBV6-1 and TRBJ1-1; no definite D call. In germline, CDR1 is MNHNS, CDR2 SASEGT. V was clipped by 2 bases and J by 3 bases, with 13 bases between them. This CDR3 is 15 amino acids long. This CDR3 reads CASSENWSRDTEAFF. The CDR3 DNA reads TGTGCCAGCAGTGAAAATTGGTCCCGGGACACTGAAGCTTTCTTT.

The rearrangement links TRBV3-1 (or the pseudogene TRBV3-2) to TRBJ1-6; 7 bases align to TRBD1. Per germline, CDR1 LGHDT and CDR2 YNNKEL (reference sequence). J lost 0 bases, V lost 5 bases, and 4 bases had no gene match. The length of the CDR3 is 16 residues. CDR3 nucleotides: TGTGCCAGCAGCAGACAGGGAAGCTCCTATAATTCACCCCTCCACTTT. Amino acids: CASSRQGSSYNSPLHF.

This clone showed up just once. The chain carries TRBV15 and TRBJ2-5; tentatively, D is TRBD2 (6 bases). The CDR3 length is 16 residues. Trimming shortened V by 3 bases and J by 3 bases, and 17 bases separated the two germline ends. Germline V gene lookup returns CDR1 LNHNV and CDR2 YYDKDF (reference sequence). This CDR3 is CATSSLTLGGKETQYF. The CDR3 DNA follows: TGTGCCACCAGCAGCCTGACATTGGGAGGTAAAGAGACCCAGTACTTC.

The chain combines TRBV12-3 or TRBV12-4 with TRBJ2-5, with D perhaps TRBD2 (6 bases). The CDR3 is 13 residues long. Deletions cut 3 bases from V and 5 bases from J, with 10 bases between. The CDR3 is CASSFRGWETQYF. The CDR3, as DNA: TGTGCCAGCAGTTTTCGGGGGTGGGAGACCCAGTACTTC.

The chain recombines TRBV27 with TRBJ2-7; 9 nucleotides match TRBD1. The CDR3 runs to 16 residues. Germline trimming cut 5 bases from V and 3 bases from J; bases unmatched to any gene: 11. Germline V CDR1 and CDR2: MNHEY, SMNVEV (reference sequence). The CDR3, as DNA: TGTGCCAGCAGTCCCGGGACAGGGTCCCCTGACTACGAGCAGTACTTC. This gives the protein CASSPGTGSPDYEQYF.

CDR3: CASSLLSSGNTIYF. DNA for the CDR3: TGTGCCAGCAGTCTACTGAGCTCTGGAAACACCATATATTTT. The gene calls are TRBV28 and TRBJ1-3; no clear D gene. The CDR3 spans 14 residues. Between the trimmed V and J ends, which lost 5 bases and 0 bases, there was a span of 8 bases. Germline values: CDR1 MDHEN, CDR2 SYDVKM.

The rearrangement joins TRBV6-5 to TRBJ2-7; TRBD1 agrees at 10 bases. Per germline, CDR1 MNHEY and CDR2 SVGAGI. Trimming removed 10 bases from V and 9 bases from J; junction bases left unmatched: 6. This CDR3 is 11 amino acids long. Here the CDR3 reads CATWDRGWQYF. DNA of the CDR3: TGTGCCACCTGGGACAGGGGATGGCAGTACTTC.

V is TRBV28 and J is TRBJ1-2; 7 bases fit TRBD1. The CDR3 totals 14 residues. After removal of 7 bases from V and 2 bases from J, the junction contained 7 bases not matched to a gene. Germline CDR1 reads MDHEN; CDR2 reads SYDVKM. In DNA form, the CDR3 reads TGTGCCAGCACTCCGGGACAGAGCAACTATGGCTACACCTTC. It codes for CASTPGQSNYGYTF.

The chain combines TRBV27 with TRBJ1-4, with 8 bases identical to TRBD1. Germline loops: CDR1 MNHEY, CDR2 SMNVEV (reference sequence). Trimming took 2 bases from V and 4 from J; bases not matched to a gene: 15. The CDR3 is 19 residues long. In nucleotides, the CDR3 is TGTGCCAGCAGTTTACCGGACAGGGCTGCTCAAACTGTTAATGAAAAACTGTTTTTT. Translation: CASSLPDRAAQTVNEKLFF.

The chain joins TRBV2 to TRBJ2-5; TRBD1 aligns across 7 bases. The CDR3 contains 15 residues. The ends lost 2 bases at V and 4 bases at J; junction bases unmatched: 7. Germline V gene data show CDR1 as SNHLY and CDR2 as FYNNEI. Here the CDR3 DNA reads TGTGCCAGCAGTGAACGGGGTGCAGGGGGAGAGACCCAGTACTTC. Translation gives CASSERGAGGETQYF. Supplemented by reference TRBV2 and TRBJ2-5, the full variable domain reads EPEVTQTPSHQVTQMGQEVILRCVPISNHLYFYWYRQILGQKVEFLVSFYNNEISEKSEIFDDQFSVERPDGSNFTLKIRSTKLEDSAMYFCASSERGAGGETQYFGPGTRLLVL.

The CDR3 here is CASSPGSGSTDTQYF. CDR3 coding DNA: TGTGCCAGCAGCCCGGGGAGCGGGAGCACAGATACGCAGTATTTT. The V call is TRBV5-4, the J call TRBJ2-3; tentative D call: TRBD2 (6 bases). Germline V gene data show CDR1 as SGHNT and CDR2 as YYREEE (reference sequence). The CDR3 covers 15 residues. Trimming took 4 bases from V and 0 from J, leaving 12 bases between them.

The chain carries TRBV19 and TRBJ1-2, with a possible D match to TRBD1 (5 bases). Germline CDR1 reads LNHDA; CDR2 reads SQIVND (reference sequence). Trimming shortened V by 4 bases and J by 8 bases, and 8 bases separated the two germline ends. The CDR3 runs 11 residues. The CDR3 sequence: CASSTGSGYTF. The DNA of the CDR3 is TGTGCCAGTAGTACAGGGTCCGGCTACACCTTC.

This clone appeared once. The CDR3 spells CASSPTTGTNYGYTF. The CDR3 bases are TGCGCCAGCAGTCCTACTACAGGGACTAACTATGGCTACACCTTC. The rearrangement joins TRBV5-1 to TRBJ1-2, with a possible D match to TRBD1 (6 bases). The CDR3 is 15 amino acids. The V end lost 5 bases, the J end lost 0 bases, and 14 bases lay between the germline ends. Per germline, CDR1 SGHRS and CDR2 YFSETQ.

The chain recombines TRBV5-6 with TRBJ1-5; D unresolved. Germline V gene lookup returns CDR1 SGHDT and CDR2 YYEEEE. The CDR3 is made up of 14 amino acids. V was clipped by 6 bases and J by 2 bases, with 12 bases between them. CDR3 amino acids: CASKEAGGNQPQHF. The DNA of the CDR3 is TGTGCCAGCAAGGAGGCGGGCGGCAATCAGCCCCAGCATTTT.

The rearrangement joins TRBV4-1 to TRBJ2-3; D perhaps matches TRBD2 (5 bases). V gave up 0 bases and J gave up 1 base, with 11 bases separating them. Germline V gives CDR1 MGHRA, CDR2 YSYEKL. This CDR3 spans 16 amino acids. The CDR3 spells CASSQERWGGTDTQYF. The CDR3 nucleotides are TGCGCCAGCAGCCAAGAGCGTTGGGGAGGCACAGATACGCAGTATTTT.

The chain has TRBV15 and TRBJ2-3, with 7 nucleotides matching TRBD2. Germline assignment: CDR1 LNHNV and CDR2 YYDKDF (reference sequence). CDR3 length equals 20 residues. Unmatched junction bases numbered 18, after V lost 1 base and J lost 2 bases. As DNA, the CDR3 is TGTGCCACCAGCAGAGGCCGTAGACAGTGGGCGGGAGTAGTCACAGATACGCAGTATTTT. Its protein product is CATSRGRRQWAGVVTDTQYF.

The chain combines TRBV19 with TRBJ2-2, with D perhaps TRBD1 (6 bases). V lost 6 bases to trimming and J lost 4 bases, with 12 bases between them. The length of the CDR3 is 14 residues. Germline CDR1 and CDR2: LNHDA and SQIVND (reference sequence). In DNA form, the CDR3 reads TGTGCCAGTAGGCCCTCAGGGGTCACCGGGGAGCTGTTTTTT. Protein product: CASRPSGVTGELFF.

This CDR3 is CASRQRSGTNSYEQYF. DNA of the CDR3: TGTGCCAGCAGACAAAGGTCGGGAACCAACTCCTACGAGCAGTACTTC. The chain combines TRBV2 with TRBJ2-7; a possible D gene is TRBD2 (5 bases). Per the germline V gene, CDR1 is SNHLY and CDR2 is FYNNEI. Trimming cost V 6 bases and J 0 bases, with 18 bases left between them. The CDR3 is made up of 16 amino acids. Based on the CDR3 plus reference TRBV2 and TRBJ2-7, the full variable domain is EPEVTQTPSHQVTQMGQEVILRCVPISNHLYFYWYRQILGQKVEFLVSFYNNEISEKSEIFDDQFSVERPDGSNFTLKIRSTKLEDSAMYFCASRQRSGTNSYEQYFGPGTRLTVT.

The rearrangement joins TRBV2 to TRBJ1-1, with D tentatively TRBD1 (6 bases). The CDR3 spans 13 residues. Trimming took off 6 bases at V and 6 bases at J, with 14 bases between the two ends. From germline, CDR1 is SNHLY and CDR2 FYNNEI. DNA for the CDR3: TGTGCCAGCAGCGGGGGGCTTGGGGCTGAAGCTTTCTTT. Its translation: CASSGGLGAEAFF.

V usage is TRBV5-4 and J usage is TRBJ2-7; no reliable D call. The CDR3 totals 15 residues. Per germline, CDR1 SGHNT and CDR2 YYREEE (reference sequence). Between the trimmed V and J ends, which lost 0 bases and 5 bases, there was a span of 15 bases. The CDR3 DNA sequence: TGTGCCAGCAGCTTGGGTCCCACGCTATCGGACGAGCAGTACTTC. Translation gives CASSLGPTLSDEQYF. Based on the CDR3 plus reference TRBV5-4 and TRBJ2-7, the full variable domain is ETGVTQSPTHLIKTRGQQVTLRCSSQSGHNTVSWYQQALGQGPQFIFQYYREEENGRGNFPPRFSGLQFPNYSSELNVNALELDDSALYLCASSLGPTLSDEQYFGPGTRLTVT.

The chain carries TRBV6-5 and TRBJ1-1, with 8 nucleotides matching TRBD1. The CDR3 spans 16 residues. V lost 0 bases to trimming and J lost 2 bases; unmatched junction nucleotides: 5. From germline, CDR1 is MNHEY and CDR2 SVGAGI. DNA of the CDR3: TGTGCCAGCAGTTACTCGACAGGGGACCCTAACACTGAAGCTTTCTTT. Protein product: CASSYSTGDPNTEAFF.

This chain uses TRBV2 with TRBJ1-1; D gene ambiguous. CDR1 is SNHLY and CDR2 is FYNNEI in the germline V gene. V lost 6 bases to trimming and J lost 1 base, with 18 bases between them. The CDR3 covers 16 residues. The CDR3 sequence: CASRREVLLGNTEAFF. In DNA form, the CDR3 reads TGTGCCAGCAGGCGGGAAGTCCTTCTCGGGAACACTGAAGCTTTCTTT.

V is TRBV5-1 and J is TRBJ1-3; 11 bases agree with TRBD1. Germline trimming cut 1 base from V and 2 bases from J; bases unmatched to any gene: 2. The CDR3 has 16 amino acids. Germline V gene data show CDR1 as SGHRS and CDR2 as YFSETQ. Here the CDR3 DNA reads TGCGCCAGCAGCTTGCTGGGACAGGGGGCTGGAAACACCATATATTTT. The encoded protein is CASSLLGQGAGNTIYF.

The J gene is TRBJ1-5, the V gene TRBV5-1; 8 nucleotides align to TRBD1. This CDR3 comprises 19 residues. The germline V gene has CDR1 SGHRS and CDR2 YFSETQ. Germline trimming cut 7 bases from V and 6 bases from J; bases unmatched to any gene: 24. The CDR3 loop is CASRGTRTGRPLLSQPQHF. DNA of the CDR3: TGCGCCAGCCGGGGTACCAGGACAGGGCGCCCGCTGCTATCTCAGCCCCAGCATTTT.

The V call is TRBV11-2, the J call TRBJ2-6; possibly TRBD2 for D (6 bases). Germline V gives CDR1 SGHAT, CDR2 FQNNGV. V lost 0 bases and J 2 bases, leaving 8 bases between the germline ends. The CDR3 loop spans 16 amino acids. The CDR3 protein is CASSLEGGTGANVLTF. CDR3 DNA: TGTGCCAGCAGCTTAGAGGGGGGAACTGGGGCCAACGTCCTGACTTTC.

The V and J genes are TRBV28 and TRBJ2-4; D gene unclear. This CDR3 has 13 residues. Trimming took 6 bases from V and 3 from J, leaving 9 bases between them. Germline CDR1 MDHEN, CDR2 SYDVKM. The CDR3 spells CASRPPGKNIQYF. In DNA form, the CDR3 reads TGTGCCAGCAGACCCCCAGGCAAAAACATTCAGTACTTC.

The rearrangement uses TRBV27 and TRBJ1-5; D remains unclear. The V gene's germline CDR1 is MNHEY and CDR2 SMNVEV (reference sequence). The ends were cut back, 4 bases at V and 7 bases at J, with 17 bases in the middle. This CDR3 comprises 15 residues. CDR3 nucleotide sequence: TGTGCCAGCAGTTCATTGGGCGGGAACGACCAGCCCCAGCATTTT. This encodes CASSSLGGNDQPQHF.

The V call is TRBV28, the J call TRBJ1-1; unclear D gene. CDR1 and CDR2 from the germline V gene are MDHEN and SYDVKM. The CDR3 totals 13 residues. The ends were cut back, 6 bases at V and 2 bases at J, with 10 bases in the middle. CDR3: CASRPGLNTEAFF. In DNA, the CDR3 is TGTGCCAGCAGACCCGGGTTAAACACTGAAGCTTTCTTT.

The gene calls are TRBV10-3 and TRBJ2-2; tentative D call: TRBD1 (6 bases). Trimming removed 7 bases from V and 5 bases from J, with 14 bases in between. This CDR3 comprises 14 residues. CDR1 is ENHRY, CDR2 SYGVKD, per germline. CDR3 DNA: TGTGCCATCACTCCCGGGACAACGACCGGGGAGCTGTTTTTT. Residues: CAITPGTTTGELFF.